The clone carrying this T cell receptor (beta chain) was detected a few times. Trimming cost V 5 bases and J 6 bases, with 14 bases left between them. This CDR3 spans 13 amino acids. Germline values: CDR1 SGHTA, CDR2 FQGNSA. Using its own MiXCR run on the RT-PCR reads, TCRdb lists one record per CDR3 protein. Counted here are roughly 880,000 distinct CDR3 sequences, roughly 18% occurring once; the ten biggest clones make up around 6%. These data are taken from a study of patients and donors after allogeneic stem cell transplantation. The chain combines TRBV7-2 with TRBJ2-7; D is unclear. The TCR sequence derives from a human donor who was either an allogeneic HSCT recipient or a stem cell or donor lymphocyte infusion donor (not recorded which). It is not recorded whose cells these are; they may come from a transplant donor. Sequenced input: blood, either unsorted or a sorted T cell fraction (not recorded which). The CDR3 DNA reads as TGTGCCAGCAGCCTTCCCATGAACCGCGAGCAGTACTTC. This gives the protein CASSLPMNREQYF. Based on the CDR3 plus reference TRBV7-2 and TRBJ2-7, the full variable domain is GAGVSQSPSNKVTEKGKDVELRCDPISGHTALYWYRQSLGQGLEFLIYFQGNSAPDKSGLPSDRFSAERTGGSVSTLTIQRTQQEDSAVYLCASSLPMNREQYFGPGTRLTVT.